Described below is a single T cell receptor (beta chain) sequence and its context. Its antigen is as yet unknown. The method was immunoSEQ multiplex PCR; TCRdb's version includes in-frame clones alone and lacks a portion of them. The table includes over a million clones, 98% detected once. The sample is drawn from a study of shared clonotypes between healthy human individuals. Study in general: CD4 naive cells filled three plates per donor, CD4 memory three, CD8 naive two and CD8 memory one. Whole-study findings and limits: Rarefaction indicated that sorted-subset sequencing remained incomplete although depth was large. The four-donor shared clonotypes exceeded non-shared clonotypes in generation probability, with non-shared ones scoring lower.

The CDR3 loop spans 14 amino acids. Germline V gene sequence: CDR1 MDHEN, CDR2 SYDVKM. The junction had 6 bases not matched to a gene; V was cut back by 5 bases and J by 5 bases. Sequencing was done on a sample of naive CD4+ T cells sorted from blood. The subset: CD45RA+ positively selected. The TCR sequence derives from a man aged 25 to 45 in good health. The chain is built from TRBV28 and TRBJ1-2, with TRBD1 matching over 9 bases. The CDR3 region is CASSQDRGGYGYTF. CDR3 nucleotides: TGTGCCAGCAGTCAGGACAGGGGCGGATATGGCTACACCTTC.